The next 15 T cell receptor beta chains were all read from a single sample in a study of cytomegalovirus exposure and HLA in healthy donors. Clones were sequenced by immunoSEQ multiplex PCR, and TCRdb holds only the in-frame ones, with some missing. The sample comprises some 60,000 clones, 95% to 96% of which are singletons, and roughly 0.98% rests with the top ten. Material for sequencing was PBMCs. These receptors all stem from a man between 18 and 29 years old in good health and CMV-seronegative.

V and J are TRBV4-2 and TRBJ2-7, with 10 bases aligning to TRBD2. There are 15 residues in the CDR3. CDR1 is LGHNA, CDR2 YNFKEQ, per germline. V was clipped by 1 base and J by 0 bases; unmatched bases: 0. The DNA of the CDR3 is TGTGCCAGCAGCCAAGGACTAGCGGGCTCCTACGAGCAGTACTTC. Protein sequence: CASSQGLAGSYEQYF.

The V and J genes are TRBV10-3 and TRBJ2-2, with 8 bases matching TRBD2. The CDR3 consists of 15 residues. V lost 2 bases and J lost 6; bases outside the gene matches: 5. Germline CDR1 and CDR2: ENHRY and SYGVKD. The CDR3 spells CAISEPREGPGELFF. The CDR3, as DNA: TGTGCCATCAGTGAGCCCCGGGAGGGCCCCGGGGAGCTGTTTTTT.

The chain joins TRBV9 to TRBJ2-3; 7 nucleotides line up with TRBD1. V trimming: 0 bases; J trimming: 4 bases; junction bases outside the gene matches: 5. The CDR3 runs to 15 residues. Germline V gene sequence: CDR1 SGDLS, CDR2 YYNGEE. This CDR3 is CASSVGQGDSDTQYF. The CDR3 coding sequence is TGTGCCAGCAGCGTAGGCCAGGGGGATTCAGATACGCAGTATTTT.

This clone was seen a handful of times. The chain combines TRBV6-5 with TRBJ2-5, with 7 bases matching TRBD1. CDR1 and CDR2 from the germline V gene are MNHEY and SVGAGI. The CDR3 is 14 residues long. The V and J ends lost 3 bases and 7 bases, in that order; junction bases with no gene match: 8. CDR3 residues: CASSYRDRVGTQYF. DNA for the CDR3: TGTGCCAGCAGTTATAGGGACAGAGTGGGGACCCAGTACTTC.

The chain combines TRBV4-1 with TRBJ1-3, with a weak D call TRBD1 (5 bases). The germline V and J ends were trimmed by 1 base and 9 bases, with 13 bases remaining between them. Per germline, CDR1 MGHRA and CDR2 YSYEKL. This CDR3 has 14 amino acids. The CDR3 sequence: CASSQGQGTGTIYF. In DNA form, the CDR3 reads TGCGCCAGCAGCCAAGGTCAGGGAACGGGCACCATATATTTT.

This chain uses TRBV5-1 with TRBJ1-3; D ambiguous. V was clipped by 3 bases and J by 0 bases, with 10 bases between them. Germline lookup yields CDR1 SGHRS and CDR2 YFSETQ. This CDR3 region has 15 residues. The CDR3 loop reads CASSSEGTSGNTIYF. The CDR3 bases are TGCGCCAGCAGCTCGGAGGGTACCTCTGGAAACACCATATATTTT.

V and J are TRBV11-1 and TRBJ2-3; TRBD2 agrees at 9 bases. CDR3 length: 15 residues. The ends lost 3 bases at V and 7 bases at J; junction bases unmatched: 8. The germline CDR1 and CDR2 sequences are SGHAT and FQDESV (reference sequence). The CDR3 reads CASSFLAGPSNTQYF. The DNA for the CDR3 is TGTGCCAGCAGCTTTCTAGCGGGACCCTCGAATACGCAGTATTTT.

This chain links TRBV10-2 with TRBJ2-3; 7 bases map to TRBD2. The trim removed 4 bases at V and 4 bases at J, leaving 5 bases unmatched. Germline V gives CDR1 WSHSY, CDR2 SAAADI. The CDR3 is made up of 14 amino acids. CDR3 bases: TGCGCCAGCAGTGGTAGCGGGTGGGCAGATACGCAGTATTTT. Translation: CASSGSGWADTQYF.

This chain links TRBV7-3 with TRBJ2-2; 11 bases align to TRBD2. The CDR3 totals 16 residues. Germline CDR1 SGHTA, CDR2 FQGTGA. Trimming cost V 9 bases and J 1 base; bases outside gene matches: 7. Here the CDR3 reads CASTPGLAVNTGELFF. Here the CDR3 DNA reads TGTGCCAGTACACCGGGACTAGCGGTGAACACCGGGGAGCTGTTTTTT.

The sample holds one count of this clone. The chain has TRBV9 and TRBJ2-4, with 7 bases identical to TRBD1. Germline V gene data show CDR1 as SGDLS and CDR2 as YYNGEE. The ends lost 3 bases at V and 6 bases at J; junction bases unmatched: 12. The CDR3 is 16 residues long. The CDR3: CASSAAGTVVPNIQYF. As DNA, the CDR3 is TGTGCCAGCAGCGCGGCCGGGACAGTCGTTCCAAACATTCAGTACTTC.

A single count supports this clone. The chain joins TRBV15 to TRBJ2-7, with D unclear. Germline CDR1 and CDR2: LNHNV and YYDKDF (reference sequence). CDR3 length: 14 residues. The V end was cut by 0 bases, the J end by 0 bases, with 6 bases between. The CDR3 DNA follows: TGTGCCACCAGCAGAGATAGTGACTCCTACGAGCAGTACTTC. Its protein is CATSRDSDSYEQYF.

This clone was found once. The V gene is TRBV10-3, the J gene TRBJ2-7, with a possible D match to TRBD1 (6 bases). The V and J ends lost 6 bases and 3 bases respectively, with 12 bases between them. This CDR3 has 13 residues. CDR1 and CDR2 (germline): ENHRY, SYGVKD. The CDR3 DNA reads as TGTGCCATCAGCCGAGACAGGAACTACGAGCAGTACTTC. Amino acids: CAISRDRNYEQYF.

In its sample, this clone was seen once. The chain links TRBV4-1 to TRBJ2-7; D is possibly TRBD1 (7 bases). V lost 0 bases and J lost 3, with 21 bases in between. The CDR3 is made up of 18 amino acids. CDR1 is MGHRA, CDR2 YSYEKL, per germline. The CDR3 DNA is TGCGCCAGCAGCCAAGAAGGGGGGCTGGTGGCAGGGGGCTACGAGCAGTACTTC. Its protein is CASSQEGGLVAGGYEQYF.

The rearrangement uses TRBV19 and TRBJ2-2; 10 bases match TRBD2. The CDR3 runs 16 residues. V shed 2 bases, J shed 4 bases, and the junction held 4 bases outside the gene matches. Germline CDR1 reads LNHDA; CDR2 reads SQIVND (reference sequence). The CDR3, as DNA: TGTGCCAGTAGTATACTAGCGGGAGAGATCACCGGGGAGCTGTTTTTT. Protein sequence: CASSILAGEITGELFF.

The V and J genes are TRBV28 and TRBJ1-5, with D maybe TRBD1 (6 bases). CDR1 is MDHEN, CDR2 SYDVKM, per germline. The CDR3 consists of 13 residues. V lost 7 bases to trimming and J lost 6 bases, with 13 bases between them. The chain's CDR3 is CASITGYAQPQHF. CDR3 in DNA: TGTGCCAGCATTACAGGGTACGCTCAGCCCCAGCATTTT.